The rows below give T cell receptor beta chains drawn from one sample of a study of Graves' ophthalmopathy and Graves' hyperthyroidism. TCRdb processed the multiplex PCR reads anew with MiXCR; each CDR3 protein has one entry. The data contain approximately 500,000 distinct CDR3 sequences, over 13% of them singletons. Sequencing was performed on blood. These receptors originate from a woman in her 30s with Graves' ophthalmopathy. The CDR3 runs from the conserved cysteine through the conserved F or W. The order of the fields is D gene, V gene, J gene, clone size, CDR3 protein, CDR3 DNA. A D gene is named only where the DNA matches it firmly. Some rows have no size entry. The others give once, few or many, or a class for an expanded clone.

>TRBD2|TRBV11-2|TRBJ2-7|.
CASSPWTQRGSYEQYF
TGTGCCAGCTCCCCTTGGACCCAGCGGGGATCCTACGAGCAGTACTTC
>.|TRBV6-2/TRBV6-3|TRBJ1-2|many
CASSNTAGDGYTF
TGTGCCAGCAGTAACACGGCGGGGGATGGCTACACCTTC
>.|TRBV29-1|TRBJ1-5|many
CSVADGSNQPQHF
TGCAGCGTCGCGGACGGGAGCAATCAGCCCCAGCATTTT
>.|TRBV20-1|TRBJ2-2|many
CSARDPGAGTGELFF
TGCAGTGCTAGAGATCCGGGGGCAGGGACCGGGGAGCTGTTTTTT
>.|TRBV6-5|TRBJ2-5|many
CASSPGHTYQETQYF
TGTGCCAGCAGTCCGGGACATACGTACCAAGAGACCCAGTACTTC
>.|TRBV5-5|TRBJ1-5|.
CASSLSGVVGNQPQHF
TGTGCCAGCAGCTTGTCAGGGGTCGTCGGCAATCAGCCCCAGCATTTT
>TRBD1|TRBV30|TRBJ1-2|few
CAWKHRDSYGYTF
TGTGCCTGGAAGCACCGGGACAGCTATGGCTACACCTTC
>.|TRBV2|TRBJ1-1|many
CASRLKVMNTEAFF
TGTGCCAGCAGGCTCAAGGTGATGAACACTGAAGCTTTCTTT
>TRBD1|TRBV18|TRBJ1-1|many
CASSPEGTGGGTEAFF
TGTGCCAGCTCACCGGAAGGGACAGGGGGCGGCACTGAAGCTTTCTTT
>TRBD1|TRBV5-1|TRBJ2-7|many
CASSLAVQGVVEQYF
TGCGCCAGCAGCTTGGCCGTACAGGGGGTCGTGGAGCAATACTTC
>.|TRBV6-1|TRBJ2-7|many
CASSARALGGEQYF
TGTGCCAGCAGTGCAAGGGCGCTTGGGGGTGAGCAGTACTTC
>.|TRBV12-3/TRBV12-4|TRBJ1-2|many
CASSLTRRGGYTF
TGTGCCAGCAGTTTAACCCGGAGAGGTGGCTACACCTTC
>TRBD2|TRBV6-1|TRBJ2-7|many
CASSVRTSGTYEQYF
TGTGCCAGCAGTGTTAGGACTAGCGGGACCTACGAGCAGTACTTC
>.|TRBV20-1|TRBJ2-2|many
CSATPGGELFF
TGCAGTGCAACCCCCGGGGGGGAGCTGTTTTTT
>.|TRBV29-1|TRBJ1-2|many
CSATEYGYTF
TGCAGCGCTACGGAGTATGGCTACACCTTC
>TRBD2|TRBV7-8|TRBJ2-2|.
CASGGASGYTGELFF
TGTGCCAGCGGAGGGGCTAGCGGGTACACCGGGGAGCTGTTTTTT
>.|TRBV20-1|TRBJ2-4|many
CSARDYRSFAKNIQYF
TGCAGTGCTAGAGATTACAGATCTTTCGCCAAAAACATTCAGTACTTC
>.|TRBV6-5|TRBJ2-7|many
CASSYSRGLEQYF
TGTGCCAGCAGTTATAGTAGGGGTCTTGAGCAGTACTTC
>TRBD1|TRBV14|TRBJ2-7|few
CASSQVGTGAEQYF
TGTGCCAGCAGCCAAGTCGGGACAGGGGCTGAGCAGTACTTC
>TRBD2|TRBV24-1|TRBJ2-5|once
CATSEGGLAEETQYF
TGTGCCACCAGTGAGGGGGGACTAGCGGAAGAGACCCAGTACTTC
>TRBD1|TRBV12-5|TRBJ1-5|many
CASGSTGHQPQHF
TGTGCTAGTGGTTCGACAGGGCATCAGCCCCAGCATTTT
>TRBD1|TRBV19|TRBJ1-2|few
CASSSQGGARYTGYTF
TGTGCCAGTAGCTCCCAGGGGGGGGCGCGATATACTGGCTACACCTTC
>.|TRBV6-1|TRBJ2-2|.
CASSEAYRGSGELFF
TGTGCCAGCAGTGAAGCGTATCGGGGCTCCGGGGAGCTGTTTTTT
>TRBD2|TRBV28|TRBJ2-7|many
CASMGGREGRYEQYF
TGTGCCAGCATGGGGGGTCGGGAGGGCCGGTACGAGCAGTACTTC
>.|TRBV3-1|TRBJ2-7|many
CASSQGVRDYEQYF
TGTGCCAGCAGCCAAGGGGTGAGGGACTACGAGCAGTACTTC
>TRBD1|TRBV28|TRBJ1-1|.
CASSSTGGRTEAFF
TGTGCCAGCAGTTCAACAGGGGGCCGAACTGAAGCTTTCTTT
>.|TRBV12-3/TRBV12-4|TRBJ2-5|many
CASRPAPRTETQYF
TGTGCCAGCAGACCCGCCCCGCGGACAGAGACCCAGTACTTC
>.|TRBV29-1|TRBJ2-5|many
CSVEEEGYQETQYF
TGCAGCGTTGAAGAGGAGGGGTACCAAGAGACCCAGTACTTC
>.|TRBV6-5|TRBJ1-3|many
CASLLTPSGNTIYF
TGTGCCAGCTTACTGACACCCTCTGGAAACACCATATATTTT
>TRBD2|TRBV7-9|TRBJ2-7|few
CASSYPTGLDYEQYF
TGTGCCAGCAGTTACCCGACGGGACTAGACTACGAGCAGTACTTC
>.|TRBV2|TRBJ1-6|many
CASSEARDNSPLHF
TGTGCCAGCAGTGAAGCCCGAGATAATTCACCCCTCCACTTT
>.|TRBV12-3/TRBV12-4|TRBJ1-6|many
CASSLRGGGSPLHF
TGTGCCAGCAGTTTACGGGGAGGAGGTTCACCCCTCCACTTT
>.|TRBV11-2|TRBJ2-2|many
CASSLVRGGNRELFF
TGTGCCAGCAGCTTAGTTCGTGGGGGCAACAGGGAGCTGTTTTTT
>.|TRBV27|TRBJ1-2|many
CASSFTGLPYGYTF
TGTGCCAGCAGTTTTACAGGGCTACCGTATGGCTACACCTTC
>.|TRBV7-9|TRBJ2-5|many
CASSLGTAGETQYF
TGTGCCAGCAGCTTAGGGACTGCCGGAGAGACCCAGTACTTC
>TRBD1|TRBV4-1|TRBJ2-7|many
CASSRTGDDYEQYF
TGCGCCAGCAGCCGGACAGGGGATGACTACGAGCAGTACTTC
>TRBD1|TRBV6-2/TRBV6-3|TRBJ1-5|many
CASSWLAGGFQPQHF
TGTGCCAGCAGTTGGCTCGCAGGGGGCTTTCAGCCCCAGCATTTT
>.|TRBV7-8|TRBJ1-3|.
CASSFRTLGGNTIYF
TGTGCCAGCAGCTTTAGGACTTTGGGTGGAAACACCATATATTTT
>TRBD1|TRBV27|TRBJ2-6|.
CASSLTGGTGANVLTF
TGTGCCAGCAGTCTTACAGGGGGCACTGGGGCCAACGTCCTGACTTTC
>TRBD1|TRBV10-3|TRBJ1-2|many
CAISVNRQGSNYGYTF
TGTGCCATCAGTGTTAACCGACAGGGTTCTAACTATGGCTACACCTTC
>.|TRBV11-1|TRBJ1-1|many
CASSLAGSPFLGFF
TGTGCCAGCAGCTTAGCTGGCAGTCCGTTTCTGGGTTTCTTT
>.|TRBV28|TRBJ1-2|.
CASSPPLTVDNYGYTF
TGTGCCAGCAGTCCCCCCTTGACAGTGGATAACTATGGTTACACCTTC
>.|TRBV7-2|TRBJ2-5|many
CASSPRGRSRETQYF
TGTGCCAGCAGCCCCCGTGGCAGGTCAAGAGAGACCCAGTACTTC
>.|TRBV28|TRBJ2-4|many
CASSLGPGPKNIKYF
TGTGCCAGCAGTTTGGGACCGGGCCCAAAAAACATTAAGTACTTC
>.|TRBV6-5|TRBJ1-5|many
CASSTDFYQPQHF
TGTGCCAGCAGTACAGACTTTTATCAGCCCCAGCATTTT
>.|TRBV30|TRBJ1-1|few
CAWIMQGGGFVAFF
TGTGCCTGGATTATGCAGGGAGGGGGGTTCGTGGCTTTCTTT
>.|TRBV28|TRBJ2-5|.
CASNGIGFPGLLQETQYF
TGTGCCAGCAATGGGATAGGATTTCCGGGTCTTCTACAAGAGACCCAGTACTTC